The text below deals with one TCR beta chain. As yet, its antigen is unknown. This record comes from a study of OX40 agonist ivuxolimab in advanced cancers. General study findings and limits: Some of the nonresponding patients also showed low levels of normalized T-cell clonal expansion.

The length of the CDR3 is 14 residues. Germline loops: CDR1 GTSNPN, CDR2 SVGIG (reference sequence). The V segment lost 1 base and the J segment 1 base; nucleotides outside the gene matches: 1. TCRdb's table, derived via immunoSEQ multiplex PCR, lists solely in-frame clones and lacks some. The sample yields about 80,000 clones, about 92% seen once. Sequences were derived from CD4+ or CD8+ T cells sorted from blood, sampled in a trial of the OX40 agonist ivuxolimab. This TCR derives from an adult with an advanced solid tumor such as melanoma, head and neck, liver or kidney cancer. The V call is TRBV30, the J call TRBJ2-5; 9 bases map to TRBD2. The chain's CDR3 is CAWSGLAAQETQYF. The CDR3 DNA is TGTGCCTGGAGTGGACTAGCGGCCCAAGAGACCCAGTACTTC.